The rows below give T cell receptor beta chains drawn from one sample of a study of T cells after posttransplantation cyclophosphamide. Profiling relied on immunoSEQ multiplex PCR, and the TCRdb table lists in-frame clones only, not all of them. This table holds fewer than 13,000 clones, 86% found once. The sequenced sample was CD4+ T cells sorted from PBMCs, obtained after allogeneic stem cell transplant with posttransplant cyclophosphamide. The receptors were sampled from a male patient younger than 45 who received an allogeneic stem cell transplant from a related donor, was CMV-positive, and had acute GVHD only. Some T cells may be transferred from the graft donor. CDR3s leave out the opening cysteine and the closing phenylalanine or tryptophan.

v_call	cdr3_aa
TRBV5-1	ASSSGTGRGETQY
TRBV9	ASTIDVRNYSGNTIY
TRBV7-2	ASSLVLYEQY
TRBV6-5	ASSPPQGVNSPLH
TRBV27	ASSSAGTDTQY
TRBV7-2	ASSLVVGTVHGYT
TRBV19	ATLVQGTDTQY
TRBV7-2	ASSPLGTYNEQF
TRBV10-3	AIREGTGGYEQY
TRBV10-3	AISVGANSPLH
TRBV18	ASSPGTATIGGEQY
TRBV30	AWSVHRRGGYT
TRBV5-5	ASRFSGGSYNEQF
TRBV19	ASSPGEGRWSEAF
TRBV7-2	ASSEWTGGGYTEAF
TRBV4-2	ASSQAGHNNEQF
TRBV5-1	ASSTDSSGNTIY
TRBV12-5	ASGLVALGGNNYGYT
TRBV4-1	ASSQERRELNTEAF
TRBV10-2	ASRGAGGNTIY
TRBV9	ASSERQGPNTEAF
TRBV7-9	ASSLVEGRAEAF
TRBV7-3	ASSSDRGKAF
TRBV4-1	ASSQEGAQYNEQF
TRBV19	ASSTTHTGTEIGYT
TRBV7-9	ASSPSGGDLFSYNEQF
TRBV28	ASIRQGVTEAF
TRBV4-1	ASSLAVSGANVLT
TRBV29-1	SGLQGGGYT
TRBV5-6	ASSAPRTGGIYGYT
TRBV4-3	ASSQEVPGGVRNSPLH
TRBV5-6	ASSWDRVWDTQY
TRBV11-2	ASSSGGPGNTGELF
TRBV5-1	ASSLSEMRGYT
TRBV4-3	ASSHYSGTVMNTEAF
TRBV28	ASTPTGANTEAF
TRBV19	ASRETSGGAVKTQY
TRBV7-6	ASSLEVGRGSYEQY
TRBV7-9	ASSLVALRDGYT
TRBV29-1	SVEGTGDYEQY
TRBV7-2	ASSLVSGKDEKLF
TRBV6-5	ASSISPNYGYT
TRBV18	ASSPTAVGNTIY
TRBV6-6	ASSNTGEPYQPQH
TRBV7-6	ASSFQRGLEQY
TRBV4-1	ASSQEPGLAGDTGELF